In its sample, the clone carrying this T cell receptor (beta chain) was seen a few times. Researchers took RNA transcripts and amplified the TCR beta CDR3 regions from them. The HTBI primer set drove a first-round RT-PCR of the TCR CDR3. MiXCR was run by TCRdb on the multiplex PCR reads, yielding one entry per CDR3 protein. The sample carries some 500,000 distinct CDR3 sequences, around 14% recorded once. These data come from a study of T cells in Graves' hyperthyroidism and ophthalmopathy. Looking at the study overall: Upon initial diagnosis and before any treatment, peripheral blood was collected.

V dropped 2 bases and J dropped 4 bases, with 14 bases sitting between them. Germline CDR1 reads SGHAT; CDR2 reads FQNNGV. The CDR3 runs 15 residues. Patients aged 18 to 65 had newly diagnosed hyperthyroidism lasting under 2 months. The receptor comes from a woman between 18 and 29 years old with Graves' hyperthyroidism. The sequencing sample was made of blood. The V call is TRBV11-2, the J call TRBJ1-1; a possible D gene is TRBD1 (6 bases). CDR3 in DNA: TGTGCCAGCAGCTTATTCAGGGGAGGGGGCACTGAAGCTTTCTTT. Its translation: CASSLFRGGGTEAFF.